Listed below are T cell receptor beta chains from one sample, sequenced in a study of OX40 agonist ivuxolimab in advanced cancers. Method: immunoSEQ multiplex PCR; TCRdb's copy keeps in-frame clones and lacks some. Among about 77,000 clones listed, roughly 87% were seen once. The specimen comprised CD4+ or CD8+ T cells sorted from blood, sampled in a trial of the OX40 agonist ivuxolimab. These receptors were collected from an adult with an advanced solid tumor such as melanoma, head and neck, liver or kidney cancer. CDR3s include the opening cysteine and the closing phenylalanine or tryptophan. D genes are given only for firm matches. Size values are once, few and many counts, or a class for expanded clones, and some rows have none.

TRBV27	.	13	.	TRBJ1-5	TGTGCCAGCAGCCCCAACCAGGGACAGCCCCAGCATTTT	CASSPNQGQPQHF
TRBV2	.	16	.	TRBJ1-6	TGTGCCAGCAGTGAAGAGAGGCCAGCCAATAATTCACCCCTCCACTTT	CASSEERPANNSPLHF
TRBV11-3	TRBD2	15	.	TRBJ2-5	TGTGCCAGCAGCTTAGGGTCAGGGAGGGACGGGACCCAGTACTTC	CASSLGSGRDGTQYF
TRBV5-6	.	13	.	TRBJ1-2	TGTGCCAGCAGCTCGAACAGGGTGGGTGGCTACACCTTC	CASSSNRVGGYTF
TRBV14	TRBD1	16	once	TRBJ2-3	TGTGCCAGCAGCCAACTACCAGGGGGCCCCACAGATACGCAGTATTTT	CASSQLPGGPTDTQYF
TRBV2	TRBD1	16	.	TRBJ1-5	TGTGCCAGCAGCGACCGGACAGGGGGCGCATATCAGCCCCAGCATTTT	CASSDRTGGAYQPQHF
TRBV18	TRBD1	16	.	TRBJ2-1	TGTGCCAGCTCACCGGCTACAGGGGACACCTACAATGAGCAGTTCTTC	CASSPATGDTYNEQFF
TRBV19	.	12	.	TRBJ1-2	TGTGCCAGTAAAGCGAGAATGAGTGGCTACACCTTC	CASKARMSGYTF
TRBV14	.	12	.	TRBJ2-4	TGTGCCAGCAGCCAAGACAGGCGCATTCAGTACTTC	CASSQDRRIQYF
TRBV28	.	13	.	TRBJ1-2	TGTGCCAGCATTAAGGGGGCTAACTATGGCTACACCTTC	CASIKGANYGYTF
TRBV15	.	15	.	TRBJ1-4	TGTGCCACCAGCAGATCTATCGCGGCTAATGAAAAACTGTTTTTT	CATSRSIAANEKLFF
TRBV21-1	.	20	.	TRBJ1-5	TGTGCCAGCACCCCACCTCCTAAGGGAACTACCGGGACAGGGAATCAGCCCCAGCATTTT	CASTPPPKGTTGTGNQPQHF
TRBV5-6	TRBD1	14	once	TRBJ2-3	TGTGCCAGCAGCATTCCACAGGGGGCAGATACGCAGTATTTT	CASSIPQGADTQYF
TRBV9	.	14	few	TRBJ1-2	TGTGCCAGCAGCGGACTTGACAGCCTAAGAACATACACCTTC	CASSGLDSLRTYTF
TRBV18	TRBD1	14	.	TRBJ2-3	TGTGCCAGCTCACCAGGGACAGTCCCAGATACGCAGTATTTT	CASSPGTVPDTQYF
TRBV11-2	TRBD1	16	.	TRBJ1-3	TGTGCCAGCAGAAGGGGGGACAGGGGGACCGGAAACACCATATATTTT	CASRRGDRGTGNTIYF
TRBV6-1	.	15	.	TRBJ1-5	TGTGCCAGCAGTCTGTCCGGGTCGTCCAATCAGCCCCAGCATTTT	CASSLSGSSNQPQHF
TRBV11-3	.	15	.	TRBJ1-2	TGTGCCAGCAGCCCAACGGGGGCCCCGCCGCCCGGCTACACCTTC	CASSPTGAPPPGYTF
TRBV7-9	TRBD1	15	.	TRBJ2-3	TGTGCCAGCAGCCCTGGGACAGTAGACACAGATACGCAGTATTTT	CASSPGTVDTDTQYF
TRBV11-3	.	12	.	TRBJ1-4	TGTGCCAGCAGCTTGCGGGATGAAAAACTGTTTTTT	CASSLRDEKLFF
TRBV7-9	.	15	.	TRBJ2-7	TGTGCCAGCAGCTCAATGGGGGACCGGAACTACGAGCAGTACTTC	CASSSMGDRNYEQYF
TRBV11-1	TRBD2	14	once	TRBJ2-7	TGTGCCAGCAGCTCCGGACTAGCGAACTACGAGCAGTACTTC	CASSSGLANYEQYF
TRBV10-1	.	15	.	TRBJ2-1	TGCGCCAGCAGTGAGCTTGGGGGCGGTTACAATGAGCAGTTCTTC	CASSELGGGYNEQFF
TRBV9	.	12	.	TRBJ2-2	TGTGCCAGCAGCTCGGGGACCGGGGAGCTGTTTTTT	CASSSGTGELFF
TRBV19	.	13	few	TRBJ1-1	TGTGCCAGTAGTATCATGGAGAACACTGAAGCTTTCTTT	CASSIMENTEAFF
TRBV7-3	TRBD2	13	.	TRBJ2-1	TGTGCTAGCAGCCACGGGACTAACAATGAGCAGTTCTTC	CASSHGTNNEQFF
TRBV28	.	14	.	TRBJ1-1	TGTGCCAGCAGTTTGCCAGACTTTAGCACTGAAGCTTTCTTT	CASSLPDFSTEAFF
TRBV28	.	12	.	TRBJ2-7	TGTGCCAGCACTCGAATAGCCGGCGAGCAGTACTTC	CASTRIAGEQYF
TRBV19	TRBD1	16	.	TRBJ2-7	TGTGCCAGTAGTACCGGGACAGACATAAATATTTACGAGCAGTACTTC	CASSTGTDINIYEQYF
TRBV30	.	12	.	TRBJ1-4	TGTGCCGGGAGGGGTGGGGGAGAAAAACTGTTTTTT	CAGRGGGEKLFF
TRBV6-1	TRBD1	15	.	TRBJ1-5	TGTGCCAGCAGGGGGACAGGCGGTGGCAATCAGCCCCAGCATTTT	CASRGTGGGNQPQHF
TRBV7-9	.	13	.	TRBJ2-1	TGTGCCAGCAGCCAATCGGGACAAAATGAGCAGTTCTTC	CASSQSGQNEQFF
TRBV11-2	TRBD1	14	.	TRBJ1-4	TGTGCCAGCAGCCTCGGACAGGGGTTCGAAAAACTGTTTTTT	CASSLGQGFEKLFF
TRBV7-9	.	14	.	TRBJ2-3	TGCGCCAGCAGCTTAGGGACAAACACAGATACGCAGTATTTT	CASSLGTNTDTQYF
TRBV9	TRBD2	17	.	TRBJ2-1	TGTGCCAGCAGCCCGATAGCGGGAGGTTTCTTTATGGATGAGCAGTTCTTC	CASSPIAGGFFMDEQFF
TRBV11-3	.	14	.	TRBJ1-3	TGTGCCAGCAGCTTAGACCTACCCGGAAACACCATATATTTT	CASSLDLPGNTIYF
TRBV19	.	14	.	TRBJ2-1	TGTGCCAGTAAGTTGCGGACTGACTTAAATGAGCAGTTCTTC	CASKLRTDLNEQFF
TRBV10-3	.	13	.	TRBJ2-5	TGTGCCATCAGTGAGTTAAGAGAAGAGACCCAGTACTTC	CAISELREETQYF
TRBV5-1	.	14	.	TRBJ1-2	TGCGCCAGCAGTTCAGGGTACAGAAACTATGGCTACACCTTC	CASSSGYRNYGYTF
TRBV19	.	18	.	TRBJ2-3	TGTGCCAGTAGTAAAGAATTATATGGCGGGGGCCTTAGAGATACGCAGTATTTT	CASSKELYGGGLRDTQYF
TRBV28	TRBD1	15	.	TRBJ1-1	TGTGCCAGCAGCCCCCCACAGGGGGCGGGCACTGAAGCTTTCTTT	CASSPPQGAGTEAFF
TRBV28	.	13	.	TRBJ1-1	TGTGCCAGCAGGCCAGGCCGCGGCACTGAAGCTTTCTTT	CASRPGRGTEAFF
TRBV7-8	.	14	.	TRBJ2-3	TGTGCCAGCAGCTACCGGGACAGCACAGATACGCAGTATTTT	CASSYRDSTDTQYF
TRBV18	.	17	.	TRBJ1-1	TGTGCCAGCTCACCACGGAGCGGGGGCGCGGAGGACACTGAAGCTTTCTTT	CASSPRSGGAEDTEAFF
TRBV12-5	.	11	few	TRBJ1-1	TGTGCTAGTGGTTTGTCCCTTGAAGCTTTCTTT	CASGLSLEAFF
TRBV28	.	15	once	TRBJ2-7	TGTGCCAGCAGGTCGAGGGGCCTCGGAGTCTACGAGCAGTACTTC	CASRSRGLGVYEQYF
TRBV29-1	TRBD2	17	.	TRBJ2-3	TGCAGCACCCGGAGGGCAAGTGGGAGGGCCAAGGCAGATACGCAGTATTTT	CSTRRASGRAKADTQYF
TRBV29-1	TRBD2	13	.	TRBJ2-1	TGCAGCGTTGCTAGCGGGAGTTGGGCTAAACAGTTCTTC	CSVASGSWAKQFF
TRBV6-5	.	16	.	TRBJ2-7	TGTGCCAGCAGTTACCGGGGGGGACAGGGAACCTACGAGCAGTACTTC	CASSYRGGQGTYEQYF
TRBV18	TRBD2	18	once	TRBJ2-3	TGTGCCAGCTCACCTAGGACTAGCGGGTCCTCGGGGACCGATACGCAGTATTTT	CASSPRTSGSSGTDTQYF
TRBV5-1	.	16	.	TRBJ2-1	TGCGCCAGCAGCTTACTCACTAGAAGCTCCTACAATGAGCAGTTCTTC	CASSLLTRSSYNEQFF
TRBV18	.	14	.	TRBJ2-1	TGTGCCAGCTCACTGGAGAGCTCCTACAATGAGCAGTTCTTC	CASSLESSYNEQFF
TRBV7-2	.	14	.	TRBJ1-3	TGTGCCAGCAGCTCCCAACACCGGGGAAACACCATATATTTT	CASSSQHRGNTIYF
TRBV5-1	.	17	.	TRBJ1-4	TGCGCCAGCAGCTTGGAGGGTACTGGGGGGAGCGAAGAAAAACTGTTTTTT	CASSLEGTGGSEEKLFF
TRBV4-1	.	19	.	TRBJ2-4	TGCGCCAGCAGCCAAAACGCAGGGGCGGGTGAGCTAGCCAAAAACATTCAGTACTTC	CASSQNAGAGELAKNIQYF
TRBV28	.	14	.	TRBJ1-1	TGTGCCAGCAGTTTATACTCCCCCGGGGTCGGCGCTTTCTTT	CASSLYSPGVGAFF
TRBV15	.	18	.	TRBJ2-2	TGTGCCACCAGCAGAGATCAAGGGCCCCTCTCGAACACCGGGGAGCTGTTTTTT	CATSRDQGPLSNTGELFF
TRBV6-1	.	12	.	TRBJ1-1	TGTGCCAGCAGCGACCCGAACACTGAAGCTTTCTTT	CASSDPNTEAFF
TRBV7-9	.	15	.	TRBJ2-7	TGTGCCAGCAGCTTGTCCGGGACAATGGGAAACGAGCAGTACTTC	CASSLSGTMGNEQYF